Below are 25 T cell receptor beta chains sequenced from a single sample in a study of patients and donors after allogeneic stem cell transplantation. Each CDR3 protein is one row after TCRdb ran MiXCR on the RT-PCR reads. The repertoire includes about a million distinct CDR3 sequences, roughly 18% of them detected once, and 5% to 7.5% sits in the top ten. Sequencing input: blood, either unsorted or a sorted T cell fraction (not recorded which). The source is a human donor who was either an allogeneic HSCT recipient or a stem cell or donor lymphocyte infusion donor (not recorded which). It is not recorded whose cells these are; they may come from a transplant donor.

V usage is TRBV19 and J usage is TRBJ2-1, with D hard to call. Germline values: CDR1 LNHDA, CDR2 SQIVND (reference sequence). Trimming took off 4 bases at V and 6 bases at J, with 19 bases between the two ends. The CDR3 is made up of 16 amino acids. In DNA form, the CDR3 reads TGTGCCAGTAGTACAAACCCCCCGGGTCCAACCAATGAGCAGTTCTTC. This encodes CASSTNPPGPTNEQFF.

This clonotype was found a few times. J is TRBJ1-6 and V is TRBV12-3 or TRBV12-4; the D gene is possibly TRBD1 (6 bases). The CDR3 extends over 15 amino acids. V was clipped by 4 bases and J by 7 bases, with 14 bases between them. The CDR3 DNA reads as TGTGCCAGCAGTTCCAACAGGGTCCACAATTCACCCCTCCACTTT. Translation: CASSSNRVHNSPLHF.

Many counts were recorded for this clonotype. V and J are TRBV6-1 and TRBJ1-1, with D perhaps matching TRBD1 (6 bases). The CDR3 has 14 residues. Trimming took off 6 bases at V and 5 bases at J, with 16 bases between the two ends. CDR1 is MNHNS and CDR2 is SASEGT in the germline V gene. The CDR3 nucleotides are TGTGCCAGCAGGAACAGGGAGGTTGGTACTGAAGCTTTCTTT. This sequence encodes CASRNREVGTEAFF.

This sequence joins TRBV29-1 and TRBJ2-1, with D unresolved. The CDR3 spans 15 residues. The germline V and J ends were trimmed by 2 bases and 6 bases, with 17 bases remaining between them. Germline CDR1 and CDR2: SQVTM and ANQGSEA. DNA for the CDR3: TGCAGCGTTGAACCGACGGATGCAGGTCCCAATGAGCAGTTCTTC. Translated: CSVEPTDAGPNEQFF.

The sample holds a few counts of this clonotype. This chain connects TRBV20-1 to TRBJ2-1; TRBD2 matches 7 bases. This CDR3 contains 11 residues. Germline V gives CDR1 DFQATT, CDR2 SNEGSKA (reference sequence). J lost 10 bases, V lost 2 bases, and 2 bases had no gene match. The CDR3 DNA follows: TGCAGTGCTAGACCAGCGGGGGAGCAGTTCTTC. It yields the protein CSARPAGEQFF.

The sample holds a few counts of this clonotype. The V call is TRBV11-2, the J call TRBJ1-2; D call uncertain. Trimming removed 5 bases from V and 4 bases from J, with 14 bases in between. Looked up from germline, CDR1 is SGHAT and CDR2 is FQNNGV. There are 14 residues in the CDR3. The CDR3 nucleotides read TGTGCCAGCAGCACCGAAACGGGAGGCTATGGCTACACCTTC. It codes for CASSTETGGYGYTF.

This clonotype was counted many times. The CDR3 coding sequence is TGCAGCGTTGACAGGGGGTTGGAGACCCAGTACTTC. It is translated as CSVDRGLETQYF. The rearrangement joins TRBV29-1 to TRBJ2-5; 7 nucleotides agree with TRBD1. CDR3 length: 12 residues. Germline V CDR1 and CDR2: SQVTM, ANQGSEA. V dropped 3 bases and J dropped 5; count of bases not matched to a gene: 3.

Here the CDR3 reads CASSLVQLAGVYEQFF. CDR3 DNA sequence: TGCGCCAGCAGCTTGGTCCAACTAGCGGGGGTGTATGAGCAGTTCTTC. The chain employs TRBV5-1 and TRBJ2-1; TRBD2 agrees at 11 bases. Germline loops: CDR1 SGHRS, CDR2 YFSETQ. The CDR3 spans 16 residues. V shed 0 bases and J 8 bases; nucleotides not matched to a gene: 7.

The chain's CDR3 is CASSLSVYDTQYF. As DNA, the CDR3 is TGTGCCAGCAGTTTATCTGTATACGATACGCAGTATTTT. This chain uses TRBV12-3 or TRBV12-4 with TRBJ2-3, with no clear D. V gave up 2 bases and J gave up 6 bases, with 9 bases separating them. The CDR3 sequence is 13 residues long.

The rearrangement links TRBV18 to TRBJ2-5; D unclear. The germline V gene encodes CDR1 KGHSH and CDR2 LQKENI. The CDR3 loop spans 14 amino acids. V was clipped by 0 bases and J by 4 bases, with 9 bases between them. The CDR3 reads CASSPPVALETQYF. DNA of the CDR3: TGTGCCAGCTCACCACCGGTTGCCTTAGAGACCCAGTACTTC.

This clonotype was recorded many times. A junction end diverges from the germline sequence, so it may reflect a read error. The chain couples TRBV5-1 to TRBJ2-5; D tentatively fits TRBD1 or TRBD2 (6 bases each). This CDR3 region has 14 residues. Germline CDR1 is SGHRS and CDR2 is YFSETQ. Here the CDR3 reads CASSLEGGGETQYF. The CDR3 nucleotides are TGTGCCAGCAGTCTTGAGGGGGGAGGCGAGACCCAGTACTTC.

This clonotype has a handful of counts. The V gene is TRBV2, the J gene TRBJ1-6; D is possibly TRBD1 (5 bases). From germline, CDR1 is SNHLY and CDR2 FYNNEI. The CDR3 has 14 amino acids. Trimming removed 4 bases from V and 9 bases from J, with 13 bases in between. The CDR3 reads CASSAQGRGSPLHF. The CDR3 DNA reads TGTGCCAGCAGTGCCCAGGGAAGAGGTTCACCCCTCCACTTT.

The CDR3 DNA follows: TGCGCCAGCAGCCAAGAGAAAATGAGACTCGGCACCGGGGAGCTGTTTTTT. This gives the protein CASSQEKMRLGTGELFF. V gene TRBV4-3 combines with J gene TRBJ2-2; D gene unclear. The germline V gene encodes CDR1 LGHNA and CDR2 YSLEER. The CDR3 totals 17 residues. V lost 0 bases and J lost 4, with 15 bases in between.

In its sample, this clonotype was seen a few times. The chain recombines TRBV15 with TRBJ2-5, with D perhaps TRBD1 (6 bases). This CDR3 is 14 amino acids long. V was trimmed by 1 base and J by 5 bases, leaving 11 bases between them. CDR1 and CDR2 (germline): LNHNV, YYDKDF (reference sequence). The CDR3 bases are TGTGCCACCAGCAGAGGAAAACAGGGCGAGACCCAGTACTTC. This gives the protein CATSRGKQGETQYF.

CDR3 sequence: CASTFGGGEQFF. The CDR3 coding sequence is TGTGCCAGCACCTTCGGGGGGGGTGAGCAGTTCTTC. The rearrangement joins TRBV12-3 or TRBV12-4 to TRBJ2-1, with 8 bases matching TRBD2. There are 12 residues in the CDR3. V shed 7 bases and J 9 bases; nucleotides not matched to a gene: 5.

The sample holds one count of this clonotype. CDR3 sequence: CASSSVGRRETQYF. CDR3 DNA: TGTGCCAGCAGCTCGGTGGGCCGGCGAGAGACCCAGTACTTC. The J gene is TRBJ2-5, the V gene TRBV11-2; D unresolved. The CDR3 totals 14 residues. Germline lookup yields CDR1 SGHAT and CDR2 FQNNGV. Trimming removed 4 bases at V and 4 bases at J, with 13 bases between.

The rearrangement joins TRBV20-1 to TRBJ2-7; 13 bases line up with TRBD2. V was pared by 3 bases and J by 3 bases, with 11 bases of the junction left unmatched. Germline V lookup: CDR1 DFQATT, CDR2 SNEGSKA (reference sequence). The length of the CDR3 is 17 residues. In DNA, the CDR3 is TGCAGTGCTAGCCTCACTAGCGGGGGGGCGATACGCTACGAGCAGTACTTC. This codes for CSASLTSGGAIRYEQYF.

The sample holds a few counts of this clonotype. This chain joins TRBV9 and TRBJ1-2; no firm D call. Trimming removed 0 bases from V and 4 bases from J, with 10 bases in between. The CDR3 totals 14 residues. Germline values: CDR1 SGDLS, CDR2 YYNGEE. CDR3 sequence (DNA): TGTGCCAGCAGCGTAGTTGATGGGTCCTATGGCTACACCTTC. This translates into CASSVVDGSYGYTF.

J is TRBJ1-6 and V is TRBV5-6; D is possibly TRBD1 (5 bases). The germline V gene encodes CDR1 SGHDT and CDR2 YYEEEE. CDR3 length: 15 amino acids. V lost 0 bases, J lost 6 bases, and 10 bases lay in between. The CDR3 is CASSLGQKTNSPLHF. The DNA of the CDR3 is TGTGCCAGCAGCTTGGGACAGAAGACTAATTCACCCCTCCACTTT.

The J gene is TRBJ2-5, the V gene TRBV25-1, with D possibly being TRBD2 (5 bases). The V and J ends lost 1 base and 2 bases respectively, with 5 bases between them. CDR1 is MGHDK and CDR2 is SYGVNS in the germline V gene. The CDR3 sequence is 13 residues long. The CDR3 reads CASSEWEQETQYF. The CDR3 DNA reads as TGTGCCAGCAGTGAATGGGAGCAAGAGACCCAGTACTTC. The full variable domain, in which reference TRBV25-1 and TRBJ2-5 provide the parts outside the CDR3, is EADIYQTPRYLVIGTGKKITLECSQTMGHDKMYWYQQDPGMELHLIHYSYGVNSTEKGDLSSESTVSRIRTEHFPLTLESARPSHTSQYLCASSEWEQETQYFGPGTRLLVL.

V is TRBV7-8 and J is TRBJ2-7; a possible D gene is TRBD1 (6 bases). Per germline, CDR1 SGHVS and CDR2 FQNEAQ. V lost 5 bases and J lost 2, with 19 bases in between. The CDR3 contains 16 residues. The CDR3 DNA follows: TGTGCCAGCAGCCCACGAATGGGGACATCAACCTACGAGCAGTACTTC. Protein product: CASSPRMGTSTYEQYF.

The V call is TRBV7-3, the J call TRBJ2-5; TRBD2 aligns across 12 bases. The CDR3 extends over 14 amino acids. The V and J ends lost 5 bases and 6 bases, in that order; junction bases with no gene match: 4. Germline loops: CDR1 SGHTA, CDR2 FQGTGA. The CDR3 here is CASSPRTSGKTQYF. CDR3 nucleotides: TGTGCCAGCAGCCCTCGGACTAGCGGGAAGACCCAGTACTTC.

The chain uses TRBV14 and TRBJ1-5; D gene unclear. The V gene lost 3 bases and the J gene lost 7 bases, with 10 bases spanning the gap. This CDR3 spans 13 amino acids. CDR1 is SGHDN and CDR2 is FVKESK in the germline V gene. CDR3 nucleotides: TGTGCCAGCAGCCAGTACCCCTTGCAGCCCCAGCATTTT. Its protein is CASSQYPLQPQHF.

This clonotype came up a few times. This chain links TRBV7-8 with TRBJ2-1; D is possibly TRBD1 or TRBD2 (5 bases each). CDR3 length: 15 amino acids. CDR1 and CDR2 (germline): SGHVS, FQNEAQ. V lost 2 bases and J 6 bases, leaving 14 bases between the germline ends. CDR3 residues: CASSLTRGPRNEQFF. In DNA form, the CDR3 reads TGTGCCAGCAGCTTAACCCGGGGACCGCGCAATGAGCAGTTCTTC.

The V and J genes are TRBV12-3 or TRBV12-4 and TRBJ1-3; tentatively, D is TRBD1 (5 bases). The V gene lost 4 bases and the J gene lost 0 bases, with 10 bases spanning the gap. The CDR3 is 15 amino acids. The CDR3 protein is CASSSGHDSGNTIYF. The CDR3 DNA reads as TGTGCCAGCAGTTCTGGACACGACTCTGGAAACACCATATATTTT.